This TCR beta chain was sequenced for a study of cytomegalovirus exposure and HLA in healthy donors. Turning to the study itself: The study's early data release held around 85 million unique TCRs from HLA-typed donors. Overall study findings and caveats: Later analysis placed DRB1 highest and HLA-C lowest in TCR association rates, which differed by HLA locus.

This CDR3 region has 15 residues. V lost 0 bases, J lost 8 bases, and 14 bases lay in between. CDR1 and CDR2 (germline): SGHDT, YYEEEE. Details on this clone: No antigen is known for it.

Primers: 60 Vbeta forward and 13 Jbeta reverse. Here immunoSEQ multiplex PCR was the method, and the copy in TCRdb shows in-frame clones only, minus some. The table shows about 150,000 clones, with approximately 79% occurring only once. The rearrangement links TRBV5-6 to TRBJ1-4; D is possibly TRBD1 (5 bases). The receptor was derived from a woman aged 45 to 65 in good health and CMV-seropositive. Sequences were obtained from PBMCs. The CDR3 region is CASSLAPAGREKLFF. The DNA for the CDR3 is TGTGCCAGCAGCTTGGCCCCGGCAGGGCGCGAAAAACTGTTTTTT.